These 27 T cell receptor beta chains were sequenced from one sample in a study of blood T cell repertoires in COVID-19. Sequencing used immunoSEQ multiplex PCR; TCRdb keeps in-frame clones, though not all of them. The table records fewer than 350,000 clones, 89% of them present only once. The specimen was PBMCs or T cells enriched from blood (not recorded which). The receptors were sampled from a woman in her thirties or forties who had recovered from COVID-19.

This clone was observed at least ten times. This chain links TRBV20-1 with TRBJ2-1; 11 bases match TRBD1. The germline V gene has CDR1 DFQATT and CDR2 SNEGSKA (reference sequence). Germline trimming cut 3 bases from V and 5 bases from J; bases unmatched to any gene: 12. The CDR3 has 17 amino acids. The CDR3 here is CSASLVLGQGDHNEQFF. In nucleotides, the CDR3 is TGCAGTGCTAGTTTAGTACTGGGACAGGGGGACCACAATGAGCAGTTCTTC.

This clone was observed once. The chain recombines TRBV25-1 with TRBJ2-5; D is uncertain. CDR3 length: 13 residues. Germline V gives CDR1 MGHDK, CDR2 SYGVNS. The V and J ends lost 6 bases and 5 bases respectively, with 13 bases between them. The CDR3 loop is CASRPPGRETQYF. For the CDR3, the DNA is TGTGCCAGCAGACCCCCAGGCCGGGAGACCCAGTACTTC.

This chain links TRBV27 with TRBJ1-1, with D perhaps matching TRBD1 (5 bases). Germline V gene sequence: CDR1 MNHEY, CDR2 SMNVEV (reference sequence). Trimming pared 0 bases from V and 8 bases from J, leaving 13 bases between. The CDR3 contains 14 residues. CDR3 DNA: TGTGCCAGCAGTTTATCGGGGCCAGGGCGAGAAGCTTTCTTT. The encoded protein is CASSLSGPGREAFF.

In this sample, this clone turned up once. The chain's CDR3 is CSASSDTYNEQFF. DNA of the CDR3: TGCAGTGCTAGTTCCGACACCTACAATGAGCAGTTCTTC. The rearrangement joins TRBV20-1 to TRBJ2-1; D is uncertain. With 3 bases removed from V and 2 bases from J, the gap between germline ends came to 8 bases. Per the germline V gene, CDR1 is DFQATT and CDR2 is SNEGSKA (reference sequence). This CDR3 has 13 residues.

V is TRBV19 and J is TRBJ1-1; TRBD1 matches 7 bases. The V gene end was trimmed by 8 bases and the J gene end by 6 bases; junction bases not matched to a gene: 9. Germline CDR1 is LNHDA and CDR2 is SQIVND (reference sequence). This CDR3 has 13 residues. The CDR3, as DNA: TGTGCCAGTGGTCACAGGGGAGAGGCTGAAGCTTTCTTT. As protein: CASGHRGEAEAFF.

The chain uses TRBV7-3 and TRBJ2-1; 7 bases line up with TRBD2. With V trimmed by 5 bases and J by 8 bases, 12 bases remained unmatched. Germline values: CDR1 SGHTA, CDR2 FQGTGA. This CDR3 has 15 amino acids. CDR3 loop: CASSKGAGKVDEQFF. The DNA of the CDR3 is TGTGCCAGCAGCAAGGGAGCGGGGAAGGTCGATGAGCAGTTCTTC.

This chain uses TRBV4-2 with TRBJ1-1; perhaps TRBD1 as D (5 bases). The germline CDR1 and CDR2 sequences are LGHNA and YNFKEQ. Deletions cut 0 bases from V and 11 bases from J, with 10 bases between. This CDR3 is built from 12 residues. The CDR3 spells CASSQDRGRAFF. CDR3 bases: TGTGCCAGCAGCCAAGATAGGGGTAGGGCTTTCTTT.

The J gene is TRBJ1-5, the V gene TRBV7-2, with TRBD1 as a possible D gene (5 bases). Deletions cut 7 bases from V and 9 bases from J, with 19 bases between. CDR1 and CDR2 from the germline V gene are SGHTA and FQGNSA. The length of the CDR3 is 14 residues. In nucleotides, the CDR3 is TGTGCCAGCACCCTCGGTCGGGGGGAAGGGCCCCAGCATTTT. This encodes CASTLGRGEGPQHF. The full variable domain, its missing parts supplied by reference TRBV7-2 and TRBJ1-5, is GAGVSQSPSNKVTEKGKDVELRCDPISGHTALYWYRQSLGQGLEFLIYFQGNSAPDKSGLPSDRFSAERTGGSVSTLTIQRTQQEDSAVYLCASTLGRGEGPQHFGDGTRLSIL.

V is TRBV6-5 and J is TRBJ1-6; D call uncertain. The V end lost 4 bases, the J end lost 7 bases, and 14 bases lay between the germline ends. Germline CDR1 MNHEY, CDR2 SVGAGI. The CDR3 runs 15 residues. The CDR3 spells CASSWQVVSNSPLHF. The CDR3 nucleotides read TGTGCCAGCAGTTGGCAGGTCGTAAGCAATTCACCCCTCCACTTT.

Comment on this clone: Other nucleotide sequences from this sample produce the same CDR3. This rearrangement joins TRBV5-1 to TRBJ1-5; D is perhaps TRBD1 (5 bases). Germline loops: CDR1 SGHRS, CDR2 YFSETQ. V was cut by 1 base and J by 5 bases, with 7 bases left in between. This CDR3 is built from 13 residues. The CDR3 DNA is TGCGCCAGCAGCTTGACGGGGGATCAGCCCCAGCATTTT. Translating gives CASSLTGDQPQHF. Based on the CDR3 plus reference TRBV5-1 and TRBJ1-5, the full variable domain is KAGVTQTPRYLIKTRGQQVTLSCSPISGHRSVSWYQQTPGQGLQFLFEYFSETQRNKGNFPGRFSGRQFSNSRSEMNVSTLELGDSALYLCASSLTGDQPQHFGDGTRLSIL.

The chain recombines TRBV24-1 with TRBJ2-2; 7 positions agree with TRBD1. This CDR3 region has 16 residues. Germline V CDR1 and CDR2: KGHDR, SFDVKD. V gave up 4 bases and J gave up 6 bases; unmatched junction bases: 10. The chain's CDR3 is CATSDKGQTHSGELFF. The CDR3 nucleotides are TGTGCCACCAGTGACAAGGGACAGACGCACTCCGGGGAGCTGTTTTTT.

The chain has TRBV27 and TRBJ2-3; TRBD2 agrees at 8 bases. The germline gives CDR1 MNHEY, CDR2 SMNVEV (reference sequence). The CDR3 is 16 residues long. V gave up 3 bases and J gave up 2 bases; unmatched junction bases: 7. The CDR3 DNA follows: TGTGCCAGCAGTTTGGTCGGGAGGGCCGTCACAGATACGCAGTATTTT. This gives the protein CASSLVGRAVTDTQYF.

CDR3 region: CASSPDSPSGGTRDTQYF. The CDR3 DNA reads as TGTGCCAGTAGTCCAGATTCGCCTAGCGGGGGCACACGAGATACGCAGTATTTT. The gene calls are TRBV19 and TRBJ2-3; 10 nucleotides align to TRBD2. Looked up from germline, CDR1 is LNHDA and CDR2 is SQIVND (reference sequence). CDR3 size: 18 residues. Trimming cost V 5 bases and J 5 bases; bases outside gene matches: 16.

This chain uses TRBV18 with TRBJ2-7, with D possibly being TRBD1 (6 bases). Per the germline V gene, CDR1 is KGHSH and CDR2 is LQKENI. CDR3 length: 14 amino acids. Trimming pared 5 bases from V and 0 bases from J, leaving 11 bases between. As DNA, the CDR3 is TGTGCCAGCTCATTAGACAGGTCCTCCTACGAGCAGTACTTC. Amino acid sequence: CASSLDRSSYEQYF.

The CDR3 region has the DNA TGTGCCACCAGTGCTAAGGGACAGTGGTCGGGAGGCTACACCTTC. It codes for CATSAKGQWSGGYTF. The chain joins TRBV24-1 to TRBJ1-2, with 7 bases lining up with TRBD1. In germline, CDR1 is KGHDR, CDR2 SFDVKD. V gave up 5 bases and J gave up 8 bases; unmatched junction bases: 13. CDR3 size: 15 residues.

In this sample, this clone turned up once. V is TRBV5-8 and J is TRBJ2-2; D is undetermined. The germline V gene has CDR1 SGHTS and CDR2 YDEGEE. This CDR3 has 16 residues. Deletions cut 4 bases from V and 2 bases from J, with 15 bases between. CDR3 amino acids: CASSQAIGPNTGELFF. DNA of the CDR3: TGTGCCAGCAGCCAAGCGATTGGCCCCAACACCGGGGAGCTGTTTTTT.

The chain carries TRBV19 and TRBJ1-5, with TRBD1 as a possible D gene (5 bases). The CDR3 covers 16 residues. Germline CDR1 is LNHDA and CDR2 is SQIVND (reference sequence). V was cut by 5 bases and J by 0 bases, with 14 bases left in between. CDR3 DNA sequence: TGTGCCAGTAGTCGTCCTACAGGTCATAGCAATCAGCCCCAGCATTTT. It is translated as CASSRPTGHSNQPQHF. The complete variable domain, with remaining parts taken from reference TRBV19 and TRBJ1-5, reads DGGITQSPKYLFRKEGQNVTLSCEQNLNHDAMYWYRQDPGQGLRLIYYSQIVNDFQKGDIAEGYSVSREKKESFPLTVTSAQKNPTAFYLCASSRPTGHSNQPQHFGDGTRLSIL.

This clone showed up just a few times. This sequence joins TRBV7-2 and TRBJ2-7, with a tentative D call TRBD1 (7 bases). CDR1 is SGHTA and CDR2 is FQGNSA in the germline V gene. The ends were cut back, 8 bases at V and 7 bases at J, with 18 bases in the middle. This CDR3 region has 13 residues. The DNA for the CDR3 is TGTGCCAGCGGGCCGACAGGGACTCGGGAGCAGTACTTC. This translates into CASGPTGTREQYF.

The gene calls are TRBV2 and TRBJ1-5; unclear D gene. There are 14 residues in the CDR3. Germline CDR1 and CDR2: SNHLY and FYNNEI. V was cut by 7 bases and J by 0 bases, with 10 bases left in between. The CDR3 sequence: CASKMTSSNQPQHF. The CDR3 DNA is TGTGCCAGCAAGATGACAAGTAGCAATCAGCCCCAGCATTTT.

The CDR3 DNA reads TGTGCCAGCAGGGAGGGGGCGACCTCTAACTATGGCTACACCTTC. It specifies CASREGATSNYGYTF. This sequence joins TRBV3-1 (or the pseudogene TRBV3-2) and TRBJ1-2; 7 bases map to TRBD1. Germline V CDR1 and CDR2: LGHDT, YNNKEL (reference sequence). The V gene end was trimmed by 6 bases and the J gene end by 0 bases; junction bases not matched to a gene: 7. This CDR3 spans 15 amino acids.

The chain links TRBV5-1 to TRBJ2-7; 9 bases match TRBD2. V was clipped by 3 bases and J by 6 bases; unmatched bases: 7. Germline lookup yields CDR1 SGHRS and CDR2 YFSETQ. The CDR3 covers 14 residues. Here the CDR3 DNA reads TGCGCCAGCAGCTCGGGACTAGCCCAAGGCGAGCAGTACTTC. Protein: CASSSGLAQGEQYF.

A remark on this clone: This sample also contains other DNA sequences that code for the same CDR3. The chain links TRBV3-1 (or the pseudogene TRBV3-2) to TRBJ1-1; no clear D gene. This CDR3 comprises 11 residues. The germline V gene has CDR1 LGHDT and CDR2 YNNKEL (reference sequence). Trimming left V 1 base short and J 6 bases short, with 3 bases between. The DNA for the CDR3 is TGTGCCAGCAGCCAAGGAGCTGAAGCTTTCTTT. This encodes CASSQGAEAFF.

This clone is a singleton in its sample. V usage is TRBV3-1 (or the pseudogene TRBV3-2) and J usage is TRBJ2-5; D perhaps matches TRBD2 (6 bases). The length of the CDR3 is 15 residues. CDR1 is LGHDT, CDR2 YNNKEL, per germline (reference sequence). V lost 1 base and J lost 0, with 9 bases in between. DNA for the CDR3: TGTGCCAGCAGCCAAGCGGGGGAGTACCAAGAGACCCAGTACTTC. Its translation: CASSQAGEYQETQYF.

The J gene is TRBJ2-5, the V gene TRBV9, with D perhaps TRBD2 (5 bases). CDR1 and CDR2 from the germline V gene are SGDLS and YYNGEE. The CDR3 is made up of 16 amino acids. V lost 1 base, J lost 4 bases, and 17 bases lay in between. CDR3 sequence (DNA): TGTGCCAGCAGCGTAAGCGGACTCGCAATTTCAGAGACCCAGTACTTC. Its translation is CASSVSGLAISETQYF.

V and J are TRBV20-1 and TRBJ1-5; TRBD1 matches at 8 bases. Germline CDR1 reads DFQATT; CDR2 reads SNEGSKA (reference sequence). The CDR3 covers 17 residues. V lost 6 bases, J lost 9 bases, and 22 bases stayed unmatched. Written as DNA, the CDR3 is TGCAGTGCGAGTCGTCCACCGCCGAAACAGGGGGTCTTGCCCCAGCATTTT. Translating gives CSASRPPPKQGVLPQHF.

This clone has a single count. This chain connects TRBV7-3 to TRBJ2-3; D may be TRBD2 (6 bases). Trimming stripped 5 bases from V and 14 bases from J, with 20 bases between. The CDR3 runs to 13 residues. Germline lookup yields CDR1 SGHTA and CDR2 FQGTGA. CDR3 sequence reads: CASSPGGAGRMYF. For the CDR3, the DNA is TGTGCCAGCAGCCCCGGCGGCGCGGGGCGCATGTATTTT.

The CDR3 DNA reads as TGCAGCGTTGAAGATCAAGGGACAGGGCGAGTATCGGCCTACGAGCAGTACTTC. As protein: CSVEDQGTGRVSAYEQYF. This chain connects TRBV29-1 to TRBJ2-7; 9 nucleotides line up with TRBD1. The CDR3 covers 18 residues. The trim removed 0 bases at V and 2 bases at J, leaving 14 bases unmatched. Germline loops: CDR1 SQVTM, CDR2 ANQGSEA.